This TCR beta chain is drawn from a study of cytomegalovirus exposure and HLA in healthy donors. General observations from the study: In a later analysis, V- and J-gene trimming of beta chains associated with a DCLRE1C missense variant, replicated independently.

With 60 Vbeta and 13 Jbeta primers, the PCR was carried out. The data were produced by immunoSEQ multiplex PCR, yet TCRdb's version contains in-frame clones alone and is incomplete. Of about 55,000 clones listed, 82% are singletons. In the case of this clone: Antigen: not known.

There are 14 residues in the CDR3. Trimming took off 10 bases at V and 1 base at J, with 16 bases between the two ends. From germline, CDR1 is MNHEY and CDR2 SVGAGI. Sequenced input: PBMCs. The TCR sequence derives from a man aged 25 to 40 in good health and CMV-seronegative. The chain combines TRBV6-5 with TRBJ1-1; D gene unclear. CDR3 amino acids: CAIMTGARNTEAFF. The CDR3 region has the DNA TGTGCCATCATGACGGGAGCCCGGAACACTGAAGCTTTCTTT.